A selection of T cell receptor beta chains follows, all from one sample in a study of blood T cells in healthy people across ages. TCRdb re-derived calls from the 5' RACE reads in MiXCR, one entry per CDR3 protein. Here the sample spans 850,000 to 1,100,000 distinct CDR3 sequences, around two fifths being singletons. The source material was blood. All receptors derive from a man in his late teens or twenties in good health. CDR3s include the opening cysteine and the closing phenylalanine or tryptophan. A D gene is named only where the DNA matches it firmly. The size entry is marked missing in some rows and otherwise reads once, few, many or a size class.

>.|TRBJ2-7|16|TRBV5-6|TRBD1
CASSLTGTGGPYEQYF
TGTGCCAGCAGCTTAACCGGGACAGGGGGACCCTACGAGCAGTACTTC
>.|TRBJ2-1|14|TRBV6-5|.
CASSIDGTYNEQFF
TGTGCCAGCAGCATCGACGGGACCTACAATGAGCAGTTCTTC
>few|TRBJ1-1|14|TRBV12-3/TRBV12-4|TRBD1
CASSSGGFATEAFF
TGTGCCAGCAGTTCAGGGGGCTTCGCCACTGAAGCTTTCTTT
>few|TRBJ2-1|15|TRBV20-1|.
CSARDQYSSHNEQFF
TGCAGTGCTAGAGATCAGTATAGTAGTCACAATGAGCAGTTCTTC
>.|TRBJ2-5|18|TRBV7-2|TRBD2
CASSLTSGENPMGNEQYF
TGTGCCAGCAGCTTAACTAGCGGGGAGAACCCAATGGGGAATGAGCAGTACTTC
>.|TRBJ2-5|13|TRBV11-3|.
CASSSQERETQYF
TGTGCCAGCAGCTCTCAAGAGCGGGAGACCCAGTACTTC
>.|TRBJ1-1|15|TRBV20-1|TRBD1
CSAGNRGSGGTEAFF
TGCAGTGCCGGGAACCGGGGGTCAGGGGGCACTGAAGCTTTCTTT
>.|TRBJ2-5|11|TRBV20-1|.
CSAPRTETQYF
TGCAGTGCTCCGAGGACGGAGACCCAGTACTTC
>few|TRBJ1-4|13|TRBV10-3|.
CAISEDGLEKLFF
TGTGCCATCAGTGAAGATGGGTTGGAAAAACTGTTTTTT
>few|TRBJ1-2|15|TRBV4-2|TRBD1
CASSHGQGRYYGYTF
TGTGCCAGCAGCCATGGACAGGGGCGCTACTATGGCTACACCTTC
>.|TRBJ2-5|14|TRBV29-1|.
CSVEWSGIQETQYF
TGCAGCGTTGAATGGTCCGGGATCCAAGAGACCCAGTACTTC
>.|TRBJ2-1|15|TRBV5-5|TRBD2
CASSSSLGGGNEQFF
TGTGCCAGCAGCTCCTCCCTCGGGGGGGGTAATGAGCAGTTCTTC
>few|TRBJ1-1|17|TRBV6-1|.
CASRELWDLKSNTEAFF
TGTGCCAGCAGAGAACTTTGGGACCTTAAATCGAACACTGAAGCTTTCTTT
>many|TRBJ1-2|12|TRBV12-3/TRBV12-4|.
CASRLGPYGYTF
TGTGCCAGCAGACTGGGGCCATATGGCTACACCTTC
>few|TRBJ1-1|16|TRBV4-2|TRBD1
CASSHRDRGPNTEAFF
TGTGCCAGCAGCCACCGGGACAGGGGACCGAACACTGAAGCTTTCTTT
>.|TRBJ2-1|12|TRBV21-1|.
CASSKDNNEQFF
TGTGCCAGCAGCAAAGACAACAATGAGCAGTTCTTC
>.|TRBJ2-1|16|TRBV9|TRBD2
CASSVSGGVSYNEQFF
TGTGCCAGCAGCGTAAGCGGGGGGGTATCCTACAATGAGCAGTTCTTC
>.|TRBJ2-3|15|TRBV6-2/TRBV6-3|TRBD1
CASSLDRGITDTQYF
TGTGCCAGCAGCCTCGACAGGGGGATCACAGATACGCAGTATTTT
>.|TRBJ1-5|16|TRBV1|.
CTSSQDEGAGHQPQHF
TGCACCAGCAGCCAAGATGAAGGGGCAGGGCATCAGCCCCAGCATTTT
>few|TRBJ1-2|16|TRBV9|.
CASSVTPTGKGYGYTF
TGTGCCAGCAGCGTAACGCCCACAGGGAAGGGCTATGGCTACACCTTC
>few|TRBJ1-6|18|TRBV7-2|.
CASSSRSLVGFNNSPLHF
TGTGCCAGCAGCTCGCGGAGCTTGGTGGGGTTCAATAATTCACCCCTCCACTTT
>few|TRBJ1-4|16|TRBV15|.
CATSRGAEATNEKLFF
TGTGCCACCAGCAGAGGTGCGGAAGCAACTAATGAAAAACTGTTTTTT
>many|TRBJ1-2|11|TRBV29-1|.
CSVGGDYGYTF
TGCAGCGTTGGGGGGGACTATGGCTACACCTTC
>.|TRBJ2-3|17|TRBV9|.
CASSVVRTGGATDTQYF
TGTGCCAGCAGCGTAGTGCGGACGGGGGGCGCGACAGATACGCAGTATTTT
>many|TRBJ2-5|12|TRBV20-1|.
CSAKTEQETQYF
TGCAGTGCCAAGACAGAGCAAGAGACCCAGTACTTC
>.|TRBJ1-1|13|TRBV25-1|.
CASSEFTGLEAFF
TGTGCCAGCAGTGAATTCACAGGACTCGAAGCTTTCTTT
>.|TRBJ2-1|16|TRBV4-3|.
CASSQERTGVYNEQFF
TGCGCCAGCAGCCAAGAAAGGACTGGAGTATACAATGAGCAGTTCTTC
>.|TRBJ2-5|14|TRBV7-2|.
CASRGRGGQETQYF
TGTGCCAGCAGGGGTAGGGGAGGCCAAGAGACCCAGTACTTC
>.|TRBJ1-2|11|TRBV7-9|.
CASSSERDISF
TGTGCCAGCAGTTCGGAAAGGGACATCTCCTTC
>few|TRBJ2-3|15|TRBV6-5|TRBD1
CASSYRQGHTDTQYF
TGTGCCAGCAGTTACCGACAGGGCCACACAGATACGCAGTATTTT
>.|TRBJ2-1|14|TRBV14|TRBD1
CASSFGTGDYEQFF
TGTGCCAGCAGCTTCGGGACAGGGGACTACGAGCAGTTCTTC
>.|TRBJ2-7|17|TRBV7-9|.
CASSLSLGNGDQGEQYF
TGTGCCAGCAGCTTATCTCTAGGGAACGGGGATCAGGGCGAGCAGTACTTC